This T cell receptor (beta chain) came from a study of identical twins (dated by TCRdb to the mid-2010s). Study-level background: TCR alpha and beta repertoires from monozygotic twins, unrelated adults of various ages and cord blood were deep-sequenced to test whether fetal clonotypes persist. To rule out contamination, the twin experiments were replicated at different times with different library preparation protocols.

The receptor library was made with 5' RACE. Sequencing used an Illumina HiSeq 2000. A universal primer binding site was introduced by template switching, and a unique molecular identifier was present in the final cDNA, enabling accurate counting of TCR cDNA molecules. Specific primers in the conserved constant-segment region were used to synthesize first-strand cDNA for the TCR alpha and beta chains. To control for contamination, every cDNA library was double barcoded, receiving both a SMART-Mk sample barcode and Illumina barcodes. TruSeq adapter sequences, together with Illumina sample barcodes, were added in two successive PCR steps. The TCR alpha and beta cDNA libraries were sequenced on the Illumina HiSeq platform using custom primers. The authors' analysis ran thus. MiGEC processed the raw reads to extract unique molecular identifiers, while MiXCR was used to determine the CDR3 positions. Recombination models were inferred per individual with the repgenHMM and IGoR tools using an EM algorithm. The analysis of shared clonotypes was done with the tcR package in R, with sharing normalized by the product of cloneset sizes. To study raw recombination free of thymic and clonal selection effects, out-of-frame nonproductive sequences were analyzed. The raw public reads went through TCRdb reprocessing: fastp at Q25, MiXCR clone calling, in-frame beta chains kept. CDR3 protein duplicates are merged, each entry listing the most common genes and DNA. TCRdb, rather than the study authors, made the V and J calls. The sample table records around 490,000 distinct CDR3 sequences; roughly 15% of these occur just once. The biggest ten clones account for roughly 0.46% of the sample.

About this clonotype: The clone's antigen remains unknown. Qualities for individual bases were not recorded, and no much larger clone is one base off.

Including the terminal cysteine and phenylalanine, the CDR3 comprises 14 residues. Only the CDR3 region is kept as DNA, spanning 42 bases read in frame from base 1. After removal of 3 bases from V and 3 bases from J, the junction retains 3 bases not matched to a gene. CDR1 and CDR2, looked up from the germline V gene, are SGHRS and YFSETQ. Every donor in the study was a healthy Caucasian. Three pairs of female monozygotic twins, all aged about 18 to 30 years, made up the twin cohort. CD4+ and CD8+ T cell populations were isolated with positive isolation kits from Invitrogen. The research as a whole found: Fewer insertions were carried by abundant cord blood beta clonotypes, a similar but weaker trend appeared in young adult naive repertoires, and no such trend appeared in memory repertoires. Because the same donors could not be followed over many years, the conclusions relied on cross-sectional statistical analysis. Out-of-frame TCR alpha sequences shared between twins showed an excess of low generation-probability sequences compared with coincidental sharing between unrelated individuals. In monozygotic twins, recombination models systematically underestimated out-of-frame TCR alpha sharing, but the models matched the sharing seen between unrelated individuals. Zero-insertion analyses could be partly confounded by invariant T cells such as MAIT and iNKT, though diverse VJ usage argued against such confounding for most clonotypes. The excess sharing between twins in beta out-of-frame sequences was weaker because fewer shared sequences reduced the signal-to-noise ratio.

A further study also used this sample, focusing on yellow fever vaccine responses in identical twins. Per the second study: According to the authors, the vaccine-induced T cell response in identical twins seemed to be partly convergent and partly specific to each individual. In identical twins, the study followed T cell clones that responded to the vaccine with precision.

The chain is assembled from TRBV5-1 and TRBJ2-5, with 9 bases matching TRBD2. The source of this sequence is a woman younger than 30 in good health. The sequencing sample was made of CD4+ T cells sorted from blood. The DNA sequence is TGCGCCAGCAGCTCCATAGCGGGAGAAGAGACCCAGTACTTC. Its protein is CASSSIAGEETQYF.